A single T cell receptor beta chain is shown here with its context. These data originate in a study of OX40 agonist ivuxolimab in advanced cancers. Produced via immunoSEQ multiplex PCR; TCRdb's table is partial and in-frame only. The profile shows more than 50,000 clones, around 85% of them singletons. With 2 bases clipped from V and 4 bases from J, the junction kept 4 bases outside the gene matches. Germline V lookup: CDR1 SGHAT, CDR2 FQNNGV. CDR3 size: 15 residues. The sequence came from an adult with an advanced solid tumor such as melanoma, head and neck, liver or kidney cancer. The chain carries TRBV11-2 and TRBJ1-3; 8 nucleotides align to TRBD1. The specimen comprised CD4+ or CD8+ T cells sorted from blood, sampled in a trial of the OX40 agonist ivuxolimab. The chain's CDR3 is CASSLIRGLGNTIYF. CDR3 DNA sequence: TGTGCCAGCAGCTTAATCAGGGGGCTCGGAAACACCATATATTTT.